The 24 T cell receptor beta chains listed next were all sequenced from one sample in a study of shared clonotypes between healthy human individuals. Clones were sequenced by immunoSEQ multiplex PCR, and TCRdb holds only the in-frame ones, with some missing. The profile shows 980,000 or so clones, over 75% of them singletons. Sequenced: memory CD4+ T cells sorted from blood. Subset defined: CD45RA-negative fraction. These TCRs come from a man aged 18 to 35 in good health.

The chain employs TRBV30 and TRBJ2-1; 7 bases line up with TRBD2. The germline V gene has CDR1 GTSNPN and CDR2 SVGIG (reference sequence). The CDR3 consists of 15 residues. Unmatched junction bases numbered 12, after V lost 4 bases and J lost 6 bases. For the CDR3, the DNA is TGTGCCTGGACCTACATCAGCGGGGACTCCAATGAGCAGTTCTTC. This codes for CAWTYISGDSNEQFF. The whole variable domain, filled in from reference TRBV30 and TRBJ2-1, reads SQTIHQWPATLVQPVGSPLSLECTVEGTSNPNLYWYRQAAGRGLQLLFYSVGIGQISSEVPQNLSASRPQDRQFILSSKKLLLSDSGFYLCAWTYISGDSNEQFFGPGTRLTVL.

The chain couples TRBV15 to TRBJ1-1, with D possibly being TRBD1 (5 bases). The CDR3 sequence is 15 residues long. Trimming stripped 1 base from V and 6 bases from J, with 15 bases between. Germline V gene lookup returns CDR1 LNHNV and CDR2 YYDKDF (reference sequence). CDR3 amino acids: CATSRARGTNAEAFF. In DNA form, the CDR3 reads TGTGCCACCAGCAGAGCTCGAGGGACTAACGCTGAAGCTTTCTTT.

The chain combines TRBV5-1 with TRBJ2-7, with D perhaps TRBD2 (5 bases). Germline V gene lookup returns CDR1 SGHRS and CDR2 YFSETQ. The CDR3 is 12 residues long. V was trimmed by 1 base and J by 5 bases, leaving 7 bases between them. CDR3 nucleotides: TGCGCCAGCAGCTTGAACGGGAACGAGCAGTACTTC. It codes for CASSLNGNEQYF.

This chain links TRBV7-8 with TRBJ2-4, with D perhaps matching TRBD2 (6 bases). This CDR3 contains 14 residues. Deletions cut 3 bases from V and 3 bases from J, with 9 bases between. Germline-derived CDR1 and CDR2 are SGHVS and FQNEAQ. In nucleotides, the CDR3 is TGTGCCAGCAGCTTTGCGGGGTACAAAAACATTCAGTACTTC. Its protein product is CASSFAGYKNIQYF.

The chain employs TRBV11-2 and TRBJ2-4; D unresolved. The CDR3 loop spans 15 amino acids. Trimming shortened V by 0 bases and J by 6 bases, and 12 bases separated the two germline ends. Germline V gives CDR1 SGHAT, CDR2 FQNNGV. Here the CDR3 reads CASSLDRTLRNIQYF. The CDR3 DNA reads as TGTGCCAGCAGCTTAGATCGGACGCTTCGAAACATTCAGTACTTC.

V is TRBV7-9 and J is TRBJ2-7, with 8 bases matching TRBD2. J was trimmed by 3 bases and V by 3 bases; bases with no gene match: 4. This CDR3 contains 14 residues. The V gene's germline CDR1 is SEHNR and CDR2 FQNEAQ (reference sequence). DNA of the CDR3: TGTGCCAGCAGCTTGATTGCGGGAGGCTACGAGCAGTACTTC. It specifies CASSLIAGGYEQYF.

The rearrangement joins TRBV5-4 to TRBJ2-7; D gene unclear. The germline V and J ends were trimmed by 2 bases and 4 bases, with 13 bases remaining between them. Looked up from germline, CDR1 is SGHNT and CDR2 is YYREEE (reference sequence). This CDR3 is built from 14 residues. This CDR3 is CASSLSSLNYEQYF. CDR3 DNA sequence: TGTGCCAGCAGCTTAAGCAGCCTAAATTACGAGCAGTACTTC.

The chain uses TRBV28 and TRBJ2-7; D call uncertain. CDR1 and CDR2 (germline): MDHEN, SYDVKM. The CDR3 consists of 13 residues. V shed 7 bases and J shed 2 bases, with 12 bases lying between them. The CDR3 nucleotides read TGTGCCAGCATAGGTCCCGCGACCTACGAGCAGTACTTC. Protein: CASIGPATYEQYF.

V is TRBV28 and J is TRBJ2-5, with 11 bases aligning to TRBD1. Trimming at V came to 7 bases and at J to 7 bases, leaving 5 bases not matched to a gene. The CDR3 sequence is 13 residues long. Germline assignment: CDR1 MDHEN and CDR2 SYDVKM. The CDR3 loop reads CASTDRGPMTQYF. For the CDR3, the DNA is TGTGCCAGCACGGACAGGGGGCCCATGACCCAGTACTTC.

The V gene is TRBV5-1, the J gene TRBJ2-5; possible D gene TRBD2, 5 bases. Germline loops: CDR1 SGHRS, CDR2 YFSETQ. With 1 base removed from V and 5 bases from J, the gap between germline ends came to 12 bases. The CDR3 totals 14 residues. CDR3: CASSLSGYGETQYF. The DNA for the CDR3 is TGCGCCAGCAGCTTGAGCGGCTATGGGGAGACCCAGTACTTC. Full variable domain (outside the CDR3, taken from reference TRBV5-1 and TRBJ2-5): KAGVTQTPRYLIKTRGQQVTLSCSPISGHRSVSWYQQTPGQGLQFLFEYFSETQRNKGNFPGRFSGRQFSNSRSEMNVSTLELGDSALYLCASSLSGYGETQYFGPGTRLLVL.

This rearrangement joins TRBV25-1 to TRBJ1-6, with a weak D call TRBD1 (5 bases). From germline, CDR1 is MGHDK and CDR2 SYGVNS. Deletions cut 1 base from V and 7 bases from J, with 14 bases between. This CDR3 has 16 residues. CDR3 amino acids: CASSESVRGRNSPLHF. DNA of the CDR3: TGTGCCAGCAGTGAATCTGTGCGGGGGAGGAATTCACCCCTCCACTTT. Complete variable domain (other parts from reference TRBV25-1 and TRBJ1-6): EADIYQTPRYLVIGTGKKITLECSQTMGHDKMYWYQQDPGMELHLIHYSYGVNSTEKGDLSSESTVSRIRTEHFPLTLESARPSHTSQYLCASSESVRGRNSPLHFGNGTRLTVT.

The chain carries TRBV29-1 and TRBJ1-3; TRBD1 aligns across 9 bases. CDR1 and CDR2 from the germline V gene are SQVTM and ANQGSEA. Germline trimming cut 4 bases from V and 1 base from J; bases unmatched to any gene: 8. CDR3 length: 16 residues. The CDR3 sequence is CSVGPGQGRSGNTIYF. DNA of the CDR3: TGCAGCGTTGGTCCTGGACAGGGGAGGTCTGGAAACACCATATATTTT.

The chain carries TRBV6-6 and TRBJ1-1; no definite D call. Looked up from germline, CDR1 is MNHNY and CDR2 is SVGAGI (reference sequence). V dropped 3 bases and J dropped 4 bases, with 15 bases sitting between them. There are 15 residues in the CDR3. The CDR3 bases are TGTGCCAGCAGTTATATCGGGGTCCAGTCCACTGAAGCTTTCTTT. This codes for CASSYIGVQSTEAFF.

A remark on this clone: Different DNA sequences within this sample yield the same CDR3. This chain uses TRBV28 with TRBJ1-5; no clear D gene. This CDR3 has 12 residues. The germline V gene has CDR1 MDHEN and CDR2 SYDVKM. Trimming took 4 bases from V and 4 from J, leaving 5 bases between them. Here the CDR3 reads CASSWGNQPQHF. The CDR3 DNA reads TGTGCCAGCAGTTGGGGAAATCAGCCCCAGCATTTT.

This clone has at least ten counts. V is TRBV20-1 and J is TRBJ2-3, with unresolved D. The germline V and J ends were trimmed by 3 bases and 6 bases, with 4 bases remaining between them. The CDR3 covers 10 residues. Germline V gene sequence: CDR1 DFQATT, CDR2 SNEGSKA (reference sequence). CDR3 DNA: TGCAGTGCTAGTCACGATACGCAGTATTTT. It is translated as CSASHDTQYF.

This chain links TRBV2 with TRBJ2-7, with D maybe TRBD1 (6 bases). Trimming removed 6 bases from V and 8 bases from J, with 14 bases in between. The CDR3 has 12 residues. CDR1 is SNHLY, CDR2 FYNNEI, per germline. This CDR3 is CASSPGTTQQYF. CDR3 sequence (DNA): TGTGCCAGCAGCCCCGGGACAACACAGCAGTACTTC.

The chain is built from TRBV7-2 and TRBJ2-1, with 8 nucleotides matching TRBD2. Germline trimming cut 3 bases from V and 8 bases from J; bases unmatched to any gene: 9. From germline, CDR1 is SGHTA and CDR2 FQGNSA. The CDR3 sequence is 15 residues long. CDR3 DNA sequence: TGTGCCAGCAGCTTGTTACGGGGGGGCATCGATGAGCAGTTCTTC. The encoded protein is CASSLLRGGIDEQFF.

CDR3 bases: TGCGCCAGCAGCCCCAGCGGGAGCTCGGGCAATGAGCAGTTCTTC. The encoded protein is CASSPSGSSGNEQFF. The rearrangement links TRBV5-1 to TRBJ2-1, with 8 positions matching TRBD2. The CDR3 extends over 15 amino acids. Germline V lookup: CDR1 SGHRS, CDR2 YFSETQ. The J segment lost 6 bases and the V segment lost 4 bases, leaving 9 bases of the junction unmatched.

J is TRBJ1-5 and V is TRBV18; tentative D call: TRBD1 (6 bases). Germline loops: CDR1 KGHSH, CDR2 LQKENI. The CDR3 has 13 residues. Trimming left V 5 bases short and J 4 bases short, with 9 bases between. The CDR3 DNA reads TGTGCCAGCTCAGCCGACAGGAATCAGCCCCAGCATTTT. Encoded protein: CASSADRNQPQHF.

The V gene is TRBV6-5, the J gene TRBJ1-2, with unresolved D. Germline lookup yields CDR1 MNHEY and CDR2 SVGAGI. The CDR3 sequence is 15 residues long. V lost 3 bases and J lost 4, with 15 bases in between. CDR3 sequence reads: CASSYLADGVYGYTF. CDR3 coding DNA: TGTGCCAGCAGTTATTTGGCGGACGGCGTCTATGGCTACACCTTC.

The rearrangement links TRBV19 to TRBJ1-1; 8 bases fit TRBD1. V lost 7 bases to trimming and J lost 3 bases; unmatched junction nucleotides: 13. The CDR3 totals 16 residues. In germline, CDR1 is LNHDA, CDR2 SQIVND (reference sequence). CDR3 DNA sequence: TGTGCCAGTAATAGCGGGACAGGACGTGTCCACACTGAAGCTTTCTTT. It is translated as CASNSGTGRVHTEAFF.

V usage is TRBV19 and J usage is TRBJ1-3, with D possibly TRBD1 on 6 matching bases. Germline V gene lookup returns CDR1 LNHDA and CDR2 SQIVND (reference sequence). This CDR3 contains 13 residues. Trimming pared 8 bases from V and 0 bases from J, leaving 8 bases between. The CDR3 spells CASQGISGNTIYF. The CDR3 nucleotides are TGTGCCAGTCAGGGGATCTCTGGAAACACCATATATTTT.

This clone came up a few times. This chain joins TRBV18 and TRBJ2-2; D is perhaps TRBD2 (5 bases). The CDR3 loop spans 15 amino acids. Germline V gene sequence: CDR1 KGHSH, CDR2 LQKENI. Trimming pared 5 bases from V and 0 bases from J, leaving 10 bases between. CDR3 sequence: CASSTGFANTGELFF. The CDR3 nucleotides read TGTGCCAGCTCAACGGGATTCGCGAACACCGGGGAGCTGTTTTTT.

This clone has only a few counts. The CDR3 DNA follows: TGTGCCCAAAGGGGGGGTCCAGGCACTGAAGCTTTCTTT. It yields the protein CAQRGGPGTEAFF. V usage is TRBV30 and J usage is TRBJ1-1; D perhaps matches TRBD1 (6 bases). V was pared by 8 bases and J by 4 bases, with 17 bases between. This CDR3 spans 13 amino acids. The germline V gene encodes CDR1 GTSNPN and CDR2 SVGIG (reference sequence).